Presented here are 29 T cell receptor beta chains from one specimen sequenced in a study of blood T cells in healthy people across ages. It was with a sample-barcoded 5' primer and a J-beta primer mix that a second PCR of roughly 7 to 11 cycles was run. MiXCR, run by TCRdb on the 5' RACE reads, gives a single entry per CDR3 protein. The data hold some 900,000 distinct CDR3 sequences, with roughly 50% observed a single time. Sample: blood. Receptors were obtained from a man aged 25-45 years in good health.

This clonotype occurred many times. The chain links TRBV5-1 to TRBJ2-7; D gene ambiguous. The CDR3 length is 14 residues. With 0 bases removed from V and 2 bases from J, the gap between germline ends came to 9 bases. Looked up from germline, CDR1 is SGHRS and CDR2 is YFSETQ. For the CDR3, the DNA is TGCGCCAGCAGCTTGGTCTCAGGAGCCTACGAGCAGTACTTC. Translated, it gives CASSLVSGAYEQYF. Full variable domain (missing parts from reference TRBV5-1 and TRBJ2-7): KAGVTQTPRYLIKTRGQQVTLSCSPISGHRSVSWYQQTPGQGLQFLFEYFSETQRNKGNFPGRFSGRQFSNSRSEMNVSTLELGDSALYLCASSLVSGAYEQYFGPGTRLTVT.

This clonotype was counted between two and nine times. This chain links TRBV20-1 with TRBJ2-3; 15 positions match TRBD2. Germline V lookup: CDR1 DFQATT, CDR2 SNEGSKA (reference sequence). The CDR3 loop spans 17 amino acids. V gave up 6 bases and J gave up 2 bases; unmatched junction bases: 9. The DNA of the CDR3 is TGCAGTGCCCAGCCCGGGACTAGCGGGGGGACCACAGATACGCAGTATTTT. It is translated as CSAQPGTSGGTTDTQYF.

This sequence joins TRBV12-3 or TRBV12-4 and TRBJ2-7, with 9 bases that match TRBD1. The CDR3 contains 15 residues. V was clipped by 5 bases and J by 3 bases; unmatched bases: 8. This chain's CDR3 is CASSAETGGRYEQYF. The DNA of the CDR3 is TGTGCCAGCAGTGCAGAAACAGGGGGCCGCTACGAGCAGTACTTC.

The V gene is TRBV3-1, the J gene TRBJ2-1, with 9 bases that match TRBD1. J was trimmed by 0 bases and V by 0 bases; bases with no gene match: 9. The CDR3 covers 19 residues. The germline V gene encodes CDR1 LGHDT and CDR2 YNNKEL (reference sequence). CDR3 nucleotide sequence: TGTGCCAGCAGCCAAGAGAGGGACGGGACAGGGAGCTCCTACAATGAGCAGTTCTTC. Amino acids: CASSQERDGTGSSYNEQFF.

This chain uses TRBV18 with TRBJ1-4; D perhaps matches TRBD1 (5 bases). Trimming left V 2 bases short and J 7 bases short, with 14 bases between. The CDR3 contains 15 residues. Germline-derived CDR1 and CDR2 are KGHSH and LQKENI. The CDR3 nucleotides read TGTGCCAGCTCACCAGCGCCCGGGGGTGTTGAAAAACTGTTTTTT. Translating gives CASSPAPGGVEKLFF.

This clonotype was counted a few times. The chain joins TRBV5-1 to TRBJ1-6; D call uncertain. CDR1 is SGHRS and CDR2 is YFSETQ in the germline V gene. V gave up 4 bases and J gave up 3 bases, with 8 bases separating them. This CDR3 is 14 amino acids long. The CDR3 protein is CASSRTDYNSPLHF. The CDR3, as DNA: TGCGCCAGCAGCCGAACAGACTATAATTCACCCCTCCACTTT.

The V call is TRBV27, the J call TRBJ2-7; possibly TRBD1 or TRBD2 for D (5 bases each). Trimming cost V 9 bases and J 2 bases, with 14 bases left between them. In germline, CDR1 is MNHEY, CDR2 SMNVEV (reference sequence). The CDR3 length is 13 residues. The CDR3 DNA follows: TGTGCCAGTCAGTGGGACGGCCCCTACGAGCAGTACTTC. This codes for CASQWDGPYEQYF.

The chain joins TRBV5-5 to TRBJ2-3; no clear D gene. CDR1 and CDR2 (germline): SGHKS, YYEKEE (reference sequence). This CDR3 is built from 12 residues. Trimming took off 0 bases at V and 7 bases at J, with 6 bases between the two ends. In DNA form, the CDR3 reads TGTGCCAGCAGCTTGGCCGAAAATACGCAGTATTTT. Translated: CASSLAENTQYF.

The V gene is TRBV3-1, the J gene TRBJ2-1, with D possibly being TRBD1 (6 bases). CDR1 is LGHDT, CDR2 YNNKEL, per germline (reference sequence). Trimming took off 6 bases at V and 4 bases at J, with 19 bases between the two ends. The CDR3 has 16 residues. DNA for the CDR3: TGTGCCAGCAGTCAGTCAGGGACAAAGGCGTACAATGAGCAGTTCTTC. Its translation: CASSQSGTKAYNEQFF.

As for this clonotype: A junction boundary mismatches the germline segment, possibly from a read error. The rearrangement joins TRBV28 to TRBJ2-5; tentatively, D is TRBD1 (5 bases). CDR1 is MDHEN, CDR2 SYDVKM, per germline. The CDR3 totals 16 residues. The CDR3 spells CANSSLLQDNQETQYF. In DNA form, the CDR3 reads TGTGCCAACAGTTCACTCCTACAGGATAACCAAGAGACCCAGTACTTC.

V and J are TRBV28 and TRBJ1-1; no clear D gene. The CDR3 has 13 residues. V was pared by 2 bases and J by 10 bases, with 14 bases between. Germline assignment: CDR1 MDHEN and CDR2 SYDVKM. CDR3 coding DNA: TGTGCCAGCAGTTTAGCCGAAAACAGAGGAGCTTTCTTT. Its protein product is CASSLAENRGAFF.

This clonotype was detected ten times or more. This chain connects TRBV15 to TRBJ2-1, with TRBD2 matching over 12 bases. Trimming removed 0 bases from V and 12 bases from J; junction bases left unmatched: 3. CDR3 size: 14 residues. Germline CDR1 LNHNV, CDR2 YYDKDF (reference sequence). This CDR3 is CATSRDLTSGGQFF. Here the CDR3 DNA reads TGTGCCACCAGCAGAGATTTGACTAGCGGGGGGCAGTTCTTC.

The chain joins TRBV5-1 to TRBJ1-2, with 9 bases fitting TRBD1. CDR3 length: 13 amino acids. Germline CDR1 is SGHRS and CDR2 is YFSETQ. V lost 5 bases and J lost 8; bases outside the gene matches: 7. CDR3 sequence reads: CASSTDRGDGYTF. Here the CDR3 DNA reads TGCGCCAGCAGTACTGACAGGGGGGACGGCTACACCTTC.

This chain connects TRBV6-6 to TRBJ2-7; D perhaps matches TRBD1 (5 bases). The CDR3 loop spans 14 amino acids. Germline V gene sequence: CDR1 MNHNY, CDR2 SVGAGI (reference sequence). The V and J ends lost 6 bases and 2 bases respectively, with 14 bases between them. DNA for the CDR3: TGTGCCAGCAGCGCGCCCCAGGGCCCCTACGAGCAGTACTTC. Protein sequence: CASSAPQGPYEQYF.

The rearrangement links TRBV27 to TRBJ2-1; 11 nucleotides agree with TRBD1. CDR3 length: 19 residues. Per the germline V gene, CDR1 is MNHEY and CDR2 is SMNVEV (reference sequence). Germline trimming cut 4 bases from V and 3 bases from J; bases unmatched to any gene: 14. The DNA for the CDR3 is TGTGCCAGCAGTTCCGGACAGGGGGCGGCCCTTGGTTACTACAATGAGCAGTTCTTC. Its protein product is CASSSGQGAALGYYNEQFF.

V gene TRBV10-3 combines with J gene TRBJ2-3; D might be TRBD1 or TRBD2, each matching 5 bases. CDR1 is ENHRY and CDR2 is SYGVKD in the germline V gene. The CDR3 runs 16 residues. Trimming stripped 5 bases from V and 0 bases from J, with 15 bases between. CDR3 in amino acids: CAISLLGETSTDTQYF. The CDR3 nucleotides are TGTGCCATCAGTCTCCTAGGGGAGACTAGCACAGATACGCAGTATTTT.

The chain combines TRBV9 with TRBJ1-6; no definite D call. The CDR3 runs to 13 residues. Germline V gene sequence: CDR1 SGDLS, CDR2 YYNGEE. The ends were cut back, 3 bases at V and 10 bases at J, with 11 bases in the middle. DNA of the CDR3: TGTGCCAGCAGCGGTGCCCCGGAATCACCCCTCCACTTT. This sequence encodes CASSGAPESPLHF.

The chain links TRBV2 to TRBJ2-5; 9 bases agree with TRBD2. The J call is doubtful: the DNA matches TRBJ2-7 better. The length of the CDR3 is 15 residues. The germline gives CDR1 SNHLY, CDR2 FYNNEI. The CDR3 here is CASSDSPSGVSEQYF. The CDR3 DNA follows: TGTGCCAGCAGTGATAGTCCTAGCGGGGTGAGCGAGCAGTACTTC.

The chain combines TRBV29-1 with TRBJ2-7; 10 bases are a match to TRBD2. This CDR3 is built from 13 residues. V was pared by 2 bases and J by 3 bases, with 1 base of the junction left unmatched. The V gene's germline CDR1 is SQVTM and CDR2 ANQGSEA. In DNA form, the CDR3 reads TGCAGCGTTGAAAGCGGGAGGGGCTACGAGCAGTACTTC. Translated, it gives CSVESGRGYEQYF.

The chain is built from TRBV14 and TRBJ2-7; D is undetermined. CDR1 is SGHDN and CDR2 is FVKESK in the germline V gene. V was pared by 2 bases and J by 3 bases, with 11 bases between. The CDR3 contains 14 residues. CDR3 sequence: CASSQYGANYEQYF. CDR3 coding DNA: TGTGCCAGCAGCCAATACGGAGCTAACTACGAGCAGTACTTC. The variable domain in full, completed from reference TRBV14 and TRBJ2-7, reads EAGVTQFPSHSVIEKGQTVTLRCDPISGHDNLYWYRRVMGKEIKFLLHFVKESKQDESGMPNNRFLAERTGGTYSTLKVQPAELEDSGVYFCASSQYGANYEQYFGPGTRLTVT.

This sequence joins TRBV7-2 and TRBJ2-7; D is unresolved. Trimming left V 0 bases short and J 6 bases short, with 12 bases between. Per germline, CDR1 SGHTA and CDR2 FQGNSA. This CDR3 contains 14 residues. The CDR3 sequence is CASSLAPRAAEQYF. The CDR3 DNA is TGTGCCAGCAGCTTAGCGCCCCGCGCGGCCGAGCAGTACTTC.

The chain uses TRBV5-1 and TRBJ2-7, with 9 positions matching TRBD2. Germline CDR1 is SGHRS and CDR2 is YFSETQ. V gave up 6 bases and J gave up 7 bases; unmatched junction bases: 8. The CDR3 is 13 residues long. The CDR3 sequence is CASNGGGAGEQYF. Here the CDR3 DNA reads TGCGCCAGCAACGGCGGGGGGGCCGGGGAGCAGTACTTC.

V usage is TRBV27 and J usage is TRBJ2-7, with D possibly being TRBD1 (5 bases). V lost 2 bases to trimming and J lost 2 bases, with 10 bases between them. The CDR3 totals 14 residues. In germline, CDR1 is MNHEY, CDR2 SMNVEV (reference sequence). The CDR3, as DNA: TGTGCCAGCAGTTTACAATGGGGCCCCTACGAGCAGTACTTC. Its translation is CASSLQWGPYEQYF.

This chain connects TRBV3-1 to TRBJ2-7; D call uncertain. The J call is uncertain, as TRBJ2-4 better fits the DNA end. This CDR3 comprises 15 residues. Germline CDR1 reads LGHDT; CDR2 reads YNNKEL (reference sequence). The CDR3 coding sequence is TGTGCCAGCAGTCTCGGATGGGATGGCAAGAACATTCAGTACTTC. It encodes CASSLGWDGKNIQYF.

This clonotype came up once. The chain combines TRBV28 with TRBJ1-5; D unresolved. The CDR3 length is 15 residues. The V end was cut by 11 bases, the J end by 0 bases, with 17 bases between. Germline V gene sequence: CDR1 MDHEN, CDR2 SYDVKM. The CDR3 nucleotides are TGTGCCTGTATGGGGAGGGCCAATAGCAATCAGCCCCAGCATTTT. Its protein product is CACMGRANSNQPQHF.

This clonotype has at least ten counts. The chain joins TRBV7-8 to TRBJ2-1; weak D call: TRBD2 (6 bases). Germline V lookup: CDR1 SGHVS, CDR2 FQNEAQ. Trimming stripped 3 bases from V and 9 bases from J, with 21 bases between. This CDR3 is built from 16 residues. The CDR3 bases are TGTGCCAGCAGCTTTAGGGGTTGGGCGGGGTCGGCTGAGCAGTTCTTC. This sequence encodes CASSFRGWAGSAEQFF.

The chain combines TRBV4-2 with TRBJ1-5, with D possibly TRBD1 on 5 matching bases. This CDR3 comprises 16 residues. The V and J ends lost 4 bases and 4 bases respectively, with 17 bases between them. CDR1 LGHNA and CDR2 YNFKEQ come from the germline V gene. In DNA form, the CDR3 reads TGTGCCAGCAGCCCCTCCCTGACAGACTTAAATCAGCCCCAGCATTTT. Encoded protein: CASSPSLTDLNQPQHF.

This rearrangement joins TRBV7-9 to TRBJ2-3; TRBD2 aligns across 8 bases. The CDR3 loop spans 16 amino acids. Germline CDR1 SEHNR, CDR2 FQNEAQ (reference sequence). V lost 2 bases and J lost 2; bases outside the gene matches: 6. CDR3 in amino acids: CASSLRGGSTTDTQYF. CDR3 DNA sequence: TGTGCCAGCAGCTTACGCGGGGGGTCAACCACAGATACGCAGTATTTT. The whole variable domain, filled in from reference TRBV7-9 and TRBJ2-3, reads DTGVSQNPRHKITKRGQNVTFRCDPISEHNRLYWYRQTLGQGPEFLTYFQNEAQLEKSRLLSDRFSAERPKGSFSTLEIQRTEQGDSAMYLCASSLRGGSTTDTQYFGPGTRLTVL.

This chain connects TRBV6-1 to TRBJ1-2; D gene uncertain. Trimming pared 5 bases from V and 7 bases from J, leaving 11 bases between. Per the germline V gene, CDR1 is MNHNS and CDR2 is SASEGT. The CDR3 spans 12 residues. The DNA of the CDR3 is TGTGCCAGCAGTTTCCCGAATAGTGGCTACACCTTC. It translates to CASSFPNSGYTF.